The clone carrying this TCR beta chain was recorded a few times. What it recognizes is unknown. Germline V gives CDR1 SNHLY, CDR2 FYNNEI. V was trimmed by 4 bases and J by 2 bases, leaving 10 bases between them. CDR3 length: 14 residues. The entry originates in a study of T cell repertoires in ileal Crohn's disease. General study results and limits: High-frequency clones were more common in sorted CD8 than CD4 cells. Compared with non-smokers, active smokers at surgery showed more clonal expansions.

Profiled with immunoSEQ multiplex PCR; TCRdb holds only in-frame clones, not every one. Altogether approximately 10,000 clones are present, 55% to 75% being singletons, with the ten largest covering approximately 8%. Specified time point: neoterminal ileum biopsy at postoperative endoscopy, about 6 months after surgery. The material sequenced was ileal tissue. This TCR was sampled from an adult with Crohn's disease. V usage is TRBV2 and J usage is TRBJ2-3, with D possibly TRBD2 on 5 matching bases. This chain's CDR3 is CASSAGGHTDTQYF. CDR3 in DNA: TGTGCCAGCAGTGCTGGCGGGCACACAGATACGCAGTATTTT. Full variable domain (rest looked up from reference TRBV2 and TRBJ2-3): EPEVTQTPSHQVTQMGQEVILRCVPISNHLYFYWYRQILGQKVEFLVSFYNNEISEKSEIFDDQFSVERPDGSNFTLKIRSTKLEDSAMYFCASSAGGHTDTQYFGPGTRLTVL.